This is a list of T cell receptor beta chains from one sample in a study of shared T cell receptors in the human thymus. Sequencing was performed with immunoSEQ multiplex PCR; in TCRdb, only in-frame clones are kept and a portion is missing. The repertoire holds about 610,000 clones, with roughly 90% as singletons. The same data also went into a second study, on human thymus T cells.

The sample was thymocytes. Source of these receptors: a boy younger than two with a congenital heart defect. Each CDR3 is given with its conserved first and last residue. The D gene is left open where the match is weak. Clone size, where shown, is once, few, many, or a class for clones that have expanded.

j_call v_call clone_size d_call cdr3_aa cdr3_nt
TRBJ2-6 TRBV14 - - CASSHLRGANVLTF TGTGCCAGCAGCCACCTCAGGGGGGCCAACGTCCTGACTTTC
TRBJ2-5 TRBV5-1 - TRBD1 CASSLGQGDEETQYF TGCGCCAGCAGCTTGGGCCAGGGGGACGAAGAGACCCAGTACTTC
TRBJ1-6 TRBV7-6 - - CASSLFGGTNSPLHF TGTGCCAGCAGCTTATTTGGGGGGACTAATTCACCCCTCCACTTT
TRBJ1-2 TRBV10-3 once - CAISADRAGGYTF TGTGCCATCAGTGCTGACAGAGCAGGTGGCTACACCTTC
TRBJ2-1 TRBV12-5 - - CASGPGVPYNEQFF TGTGCTAGTGGCCCCGGGGTCCCCTACAATGAGCAGTTCTTC
TRBJ1-2 TRBV5-8 few TRBD1 CASSPEGRTGGHGYTF TGTGCCAGCAGCCCTGAGGGCCGGACAGGGGGCCATGGCTACACCTTC
TRBJ2-5 TRBV9 - - CASSVATRIGETQYF TGTGCCAGCAGCGTAGCTACTAGAATCGGTGAGACCCAGTACTTC
TRBJ2-3 TRBV4-1 - - CASSQDTRESPRTDTQYF TGCGCCAGCAGCCAAGATACCCGGGAGAGCCCCCGGACAGATACGCAGTATTTT
TRBJ2-7 TRBV7-9 once TRBD1 CASSAHGQVRTYEQYF TGTGCCAGCAGCGCGCATGGACAGGTCAGAACCTACGAGCAGTACTTC
TRBJ2-7 TRBV18 - - CASSRDSSYEQYF TGTGCCAGCTCCCGTGACTCCTCCTACGAGCAGTACTTC
TRBJ2-6 TRBV19 - - CASRQGSGANVLTF TGTGCCAGTAGGCAGGGCTCTGGGGCCAACGTCCTGACTTTC
TRBJ2-3 TRBV6-5 - TRBD1 CASSSGQKTQYF TGTGCCAGCAGTTCGGGACAGAAGACGCAGTATTTT
TRBJ1-2 TRBV11-3 - TRBD1 CASSHGQGRDYGYTF TGTGCCAGCAGCCATGGACAGGGGAGGGACTATGGCTACACCTTC
TRBJ2-3 TRBV28 - - CAAMAGTDTQYF TGTGCGGCCATGGCAGGCACAGATACGCAGTATTTT
TRBJ2-7 TRBV10-3 - - CAINKGEHYEQYF TGTGCCATCAACAAGGGGGAACATTACGAGCAGTACTTC
TRBJ2-7 TRBV27 - - CASSLWQGAESSYEQYF TGTGCCAGCAGTTTATGGCAGGGCGCGGAAAGCTCCTACGAGCAGTACTTC
TRBJ2-5 TRBV28 - - CASSRTPEETQYF TGTGCCAGCAGTCGGACACCCGAAGAGACCCAGTACTTC
TRBJ1-6 TRBV6-1 - - CASSEALRGYGQPNYNSPLHF TGTGCCAGCAGTGAAGCGCTTCGGGGGTACGGGCAGCCTAACTATAATTCACCCCTCCACTTT
TRBJ2-7 TRBV7-2 - - CASSPPVHEQYF TGTGCCAGCAGCCCCCCCGTCCACGAGCAGTACTTC
TRBJ2-7 TRBV6-8 - TRBD2 CASSYSTGRLAGEREQYF TGTGCCAGCAGTTACTCGACGGGGCGGCTAGCGGGAGAACGGGAGCAGTACTTC
TRBJ2-7 TRBV9 - TRBD2 CASSPNPGTSGRIYEQYF TGTGCCAGCAGCCCCAACCCCGGGACTAGCGGGAGAATCTACGAGCAGTACTTC
TRBJ1-4 TRBV14 once - CASSRDRNEKLFF TGTGCCAGCAGCCGAGACCGGAATGAAAAACTGTTTTTT